This paragraph reports one T cell receptor beta chain. What antigen it recognizes has not been identified. There are no base qualities to consult, and no much larger clone falls within one base. This entry belongs to a study of early stage breast cancer tumors (dated by TCRdb to the late 2010s). Context from the whole study: Of the approximately 16 invasive breast tumors, about a dozen were found to be estrogen receptor-positive, progesterone receptor-positive and HER2-negative. On average, each sample got about 9.6-fold read coverage. The samples as a whole yielded around 2.5 million detected templates, corresponding to some 1 million unique clonotypes. Of the approximately 12 ER+/PR+/HER2- tumors, eight were classified as invasive ductal carcinomas and four as invasive lobular carcinomas. Overall study outcomes, separate from this receptor: Roughly 2.5-fold higher T cell density and higher clonality were observed in tumors than in adjacent normal breast tissue. Repertoires from blood resembled normal breast more closely than tumor, and using blood as a reference for each tissue separated tumor from normal in about 85% of the 16 patients. Enriched TCRB sequences shared across patients were found to be mostly commonly generated sequences that were unlikely to play an important role in the tumor microenvironment. Chain pairing and functional markers such as CD4, CD8 and FOXP3 were missed by bulk genomic DNA sequencing of unsorted cells. Analysis by tumor subtype was prevented by the small cohort size.

Every sample was amplified as two independent genomic DNA replicates, using around 0.46 ug for blood and 1.5 ug for tumor or normal breast. Following the manufacturer's instructions, the ImmunoSeq Intro kit was used to carry out TCRB sequencing on genomic DNA. Multiplex PCR was run for 30 to 35 cycles using proprietary primers and spike-in control sequences for absolute quantification. Single-end 150-bp reads were used to sequence an 87-bp fragment covering the CDR3 and the flanking V and J genes. Each lane of an Illumina MiSeq using version 3.0 chemistry carried seven multiplexed samples, with two replicates per sample. On the study's bioinformatics: Raw data were processed with the vendor's proprietary pipeline, and both replicates were merged into a single result per sample. To define clonotypes, the study grouped productive rearrangements that shared the V-gene family, CDR3 amino acid sequence and J-gene segment. Clonality was calculated as 1 minus the normalized Shannon entropy (Pielou evenness) of TCRB abundances. T cell density was estimated as total templates divided by the number of input cells, with the number of input cells inferred from the DNA input amount. Total repertoire diversity and clonality were estimated with Recon using default parameters. Tumor-enriched clonotypes were defined as having over 0.1% abundance in tumor and at least 32-fold higher abundance than in normal breast. TCRdb stores this immuneACCESS table with in-frame sequences only. Part of the clones is absent; in the studies checked, under half of the shortfall reflects unresolved V genes, and no reason is known for the rest. For V, J and clone size, that table is used; D and trimming come from the DNA. The sample table shows about 14,000 clones, and 70% to 80% are seen once. 7.5% to 9% of the sample is held by the ten biggest clonotypes.

From the cysteine through the phenylalanine, the CDR3 covers 14 amino acids. Kept here is only the CDR3 DNA, which spans 42 bases and is read in frame from base 1. Taken from roughly 2-4 cm away from the tumor, the adjacent normal breast tissue was rinsed with PBS and kept in prechilled RNAlater. Because of high lipid content and low cell density, roughly 90-320 mg of normal breast tissue was often needed to obtain sufficient DNA. The study profiled bulk TCR beta-chain repertoires in matched peripheral blood, tumor and adjacent normal breast tissue taken from roughly 17 patients with early-stage breast cancer. Genomic DNA was extracted with the Qiagen AllPrep DNA/RNA Mini kit.

The TCR comes from a person aged 45 to 59 with breast cancer. The specimen was normal breast tissue next to the tumor. Recombination joined TRBV21-1 with TRBJ2-3; TRBD2, the table's D call, was not compared with the DNA. TRBV21-1 is tagged as a pseudogene. The DNA sequence follows: TGTGCCAGCACCTCACGGGAGCGCACAGATACGCAGTATTTT. Its protein product is CASTSRERTDTQYF.